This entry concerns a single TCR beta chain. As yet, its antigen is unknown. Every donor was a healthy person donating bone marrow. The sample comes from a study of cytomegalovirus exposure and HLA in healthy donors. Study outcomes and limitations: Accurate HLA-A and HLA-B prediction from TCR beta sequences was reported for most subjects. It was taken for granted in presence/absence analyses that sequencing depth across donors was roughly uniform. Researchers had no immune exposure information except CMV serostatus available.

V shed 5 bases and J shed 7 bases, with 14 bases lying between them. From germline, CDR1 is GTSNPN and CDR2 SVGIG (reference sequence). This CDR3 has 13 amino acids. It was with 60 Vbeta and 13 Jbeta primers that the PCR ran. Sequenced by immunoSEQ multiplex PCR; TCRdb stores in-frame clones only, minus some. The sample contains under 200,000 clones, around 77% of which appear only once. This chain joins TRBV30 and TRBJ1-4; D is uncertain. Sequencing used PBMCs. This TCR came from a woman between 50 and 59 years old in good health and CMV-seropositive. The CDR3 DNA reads TGTGCCTGGGGGGAGGTACGGGGTGAAAAACTGTTTTTT. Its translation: CAWGEVRGEKLFF.